These T cell receptor beta chains were read from a single sample in a study of molecular identifiers for immune sequencing clone quantification. MiXCR was run by TCRdb on the PCR reads, yielding one entry per CDR3 protein. The sample holds more than 450,000 distinct CDR3 sequences, 20% to 25% seen once. Input material: naive CD8+ T cells from blood, with Jurkat cell RNA spiked in. The receptor set was obtained from a human donor in good health. Some libraries in this study had Jurkat cell RNA spiked in. The CDR3 runs from the conserved cysteine through the conserved F or W. The D gene is left open where the match is weak. Size tells how often a clone was seen (once, few, many) or the class of an expanded clone, and some rows leave it out.

j_gene | d_gene | v_gene | abundance | CDR3nt | CDR3aa
TRBJ2-7 | TRBD2 | TRBV20-1 | few | TGCAGTGCTTGGAATCAGACTAGCTCCTATTACGAGCAGTACTTC | CSAWNQTSSYYEQYF
TRBJ2-1 | TRBD1 | TRBV4-3 | . | TGCGCCAGCAGCCCTGCTGTAGGGACAGGGGTGAATGAGCAGTTCTTC | CASSPAVGTGVNEQFF
TRBJ2-3 | . | TRBV5-8 | many | TGTGCCAGCAGGAATGAGGAGAAGGGCCTCACAGATACGCAGTATTTT | CASRNEEKGLTDTQYF
TRBJ2-7 | TRBD2 | TRBV5-5 | few | TGTGCCAGCAGCCCAGGACTAGATCTTCCCGAGCAGTACTTC | CASSPGLDLPEQYF
TRBJ1-5 | . | TRBV4-3 | . | TGCGCCGGCAGCCAAGATCGGGGCAGCAATCAGCCCCAGCATTTT | CAGSQDRGSNQPQHF
TRBJ2-3 | TRBD2 | TRBV12-3/TRBV12-4 | many | TGTGCCAGCAGATTGGGACTAGCGGGAGTAACAGATACGCAGTATTTT | CASRLGLAGVTDTQYF
TRBJ2-1 | . | TRBV11-2 | . | TGTGCCAGCACCCGAGCCCTGGGGCTCAATGAGCAGTTCTTC | CASTRALGLNEQFF
TRBJ2-1 | . | TRBV7-2 | many | TGTGCCAGCAGCCCCTTGACAAATGAGCAGTTCTTC | CASSPLTNEQFF
TRBJ1-2 | . | TRBV2 | many | TGTGCCAGCCCCCAAGGCTACACCTTC | CASPQGYTF
TRBJ2-5 | . | TRBV4-3 | few | TGCGCCAGCTCAAACAGCATAGGGGGGAGAGAGACCCAGTACTTC | CASSNSIGGRETQYF
TRBJ2-3 | . | TRBV10-2 | . | TGCGCCAGCAGTGAAATAGATACGCAGTGTTTT | CASSEIDTQCF